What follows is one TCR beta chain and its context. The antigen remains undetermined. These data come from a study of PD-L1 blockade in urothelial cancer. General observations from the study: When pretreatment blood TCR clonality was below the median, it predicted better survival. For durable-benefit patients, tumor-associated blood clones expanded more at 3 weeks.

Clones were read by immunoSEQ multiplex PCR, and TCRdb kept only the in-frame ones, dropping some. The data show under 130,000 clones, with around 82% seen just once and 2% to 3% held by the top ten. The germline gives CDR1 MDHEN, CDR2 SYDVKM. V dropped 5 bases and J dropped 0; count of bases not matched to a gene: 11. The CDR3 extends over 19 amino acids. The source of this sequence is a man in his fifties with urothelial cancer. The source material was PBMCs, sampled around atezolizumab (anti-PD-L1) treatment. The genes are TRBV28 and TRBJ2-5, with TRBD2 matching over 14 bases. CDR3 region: CASSRRGLAGEGDQETQYF. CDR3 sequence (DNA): TGTGCCAGCAGTCGCCGGGGACTAGCGGGAGAGGGGGACCAAGAGACCCAGTACTTC.